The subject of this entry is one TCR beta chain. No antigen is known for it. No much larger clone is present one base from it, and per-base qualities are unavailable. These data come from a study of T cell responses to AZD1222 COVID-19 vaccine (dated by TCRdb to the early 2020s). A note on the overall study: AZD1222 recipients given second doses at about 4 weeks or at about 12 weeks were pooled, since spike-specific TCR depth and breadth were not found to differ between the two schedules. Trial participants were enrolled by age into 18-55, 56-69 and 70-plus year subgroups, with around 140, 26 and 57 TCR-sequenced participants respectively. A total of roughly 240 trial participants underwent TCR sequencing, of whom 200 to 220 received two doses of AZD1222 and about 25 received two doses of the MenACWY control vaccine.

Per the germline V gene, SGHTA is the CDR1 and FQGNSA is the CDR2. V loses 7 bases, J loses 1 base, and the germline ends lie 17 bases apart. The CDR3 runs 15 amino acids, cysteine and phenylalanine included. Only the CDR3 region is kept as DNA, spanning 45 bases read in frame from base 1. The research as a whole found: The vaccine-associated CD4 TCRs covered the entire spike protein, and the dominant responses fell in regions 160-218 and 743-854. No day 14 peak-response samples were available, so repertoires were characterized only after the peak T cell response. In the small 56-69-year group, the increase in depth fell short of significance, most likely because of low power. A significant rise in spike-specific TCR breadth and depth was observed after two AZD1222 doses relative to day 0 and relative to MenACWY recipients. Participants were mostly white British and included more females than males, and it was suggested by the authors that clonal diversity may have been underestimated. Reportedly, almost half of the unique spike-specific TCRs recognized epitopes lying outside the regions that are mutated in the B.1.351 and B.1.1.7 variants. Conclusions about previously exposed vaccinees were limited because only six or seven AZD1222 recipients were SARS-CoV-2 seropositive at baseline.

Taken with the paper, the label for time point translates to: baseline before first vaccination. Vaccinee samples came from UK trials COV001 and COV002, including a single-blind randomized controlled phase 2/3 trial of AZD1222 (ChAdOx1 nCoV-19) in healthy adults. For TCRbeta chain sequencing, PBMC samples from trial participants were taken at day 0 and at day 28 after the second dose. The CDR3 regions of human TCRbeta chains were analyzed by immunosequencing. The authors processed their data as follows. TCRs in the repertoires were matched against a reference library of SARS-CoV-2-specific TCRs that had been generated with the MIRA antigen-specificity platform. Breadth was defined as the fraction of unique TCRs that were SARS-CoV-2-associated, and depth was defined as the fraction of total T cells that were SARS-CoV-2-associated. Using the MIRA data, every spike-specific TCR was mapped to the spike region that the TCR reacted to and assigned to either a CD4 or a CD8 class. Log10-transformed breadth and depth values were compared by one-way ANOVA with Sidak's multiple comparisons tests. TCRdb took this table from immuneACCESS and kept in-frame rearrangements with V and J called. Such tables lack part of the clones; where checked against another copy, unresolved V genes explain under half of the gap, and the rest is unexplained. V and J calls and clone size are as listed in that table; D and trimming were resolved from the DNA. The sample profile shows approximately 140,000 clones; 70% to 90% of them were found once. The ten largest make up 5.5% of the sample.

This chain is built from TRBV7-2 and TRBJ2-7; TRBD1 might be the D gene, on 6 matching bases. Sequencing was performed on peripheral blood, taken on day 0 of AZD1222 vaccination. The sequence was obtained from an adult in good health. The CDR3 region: CASNPSGTPSYEQYF. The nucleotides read TGTGCCAGCAACCCATCCGGGACACCTTCCTACGAGCAGTACTTC.